Below are 16 T cell receptor beta chains sequenced from a single sample in a study of T-cell memory formation after mild COVID-19. From the 5' RACE reads, TCRdb called clonotypes with MiXCR, one entry per CDR3 protein. Counted here are about 560,000 distinct CDR3 sequences, around 16% occurring once; the ten biggest clones make up around 7.8%. The sequenced sample consisted of PBMCs or a T cell subset sorted from them (not recorded which). The receptors originated from an adult woman who had mild COVID-19 (a few samples of this study predate the infection). Cell type and time point are not known.

This clonotype was picked up a small number of times. DNA of the CDR3: TGTGCCAGCAGTTTGACCGGGCCTGGAAACACCATATATTTT. This encodes CASSLTGPGNTIYF. The rearrangement uses TRBV12-3 or TRBV12-4 and TRBJ1-3, with D unresolved. Trimming left V 3 bases short and J 2 bases short, with 8 bases between. The CDR3 sequence is 14 residues long.

This chain uses TRBV5-5 with TRBJ1-2, with 7 nucleotides matching TRBD1. Per germline, CDR1 SGHKS and CDR2 YYEKEE (reference sequence). CDR3 size: 15 residues. The V and J ends lost 0 bases and 4 bases, in that order; junction bases with no gene match: 6. The CDR3 DNA reads as TGTGCCAGCAGCTTGGGGGCAGGGGGGCCCTATGGCTACACCTTC. It translates to CASSLGAGGPYGYTF.

This clonotype was detected a few times. This rearrangement joins TRBV5-1 to TRBJ2-1; 14 bases fit TRBD2. In germline, CDR1 is SGHRS, CDR2 YFSETQ. V lost 0 bases and J lost 3; bases outside the gene matches: 2. This CDR3 contains 17 residues. CDR3 sequence: CASSLVGLAGDYNEQFF. Written as DNA, the CDR3 is TGCGCCAGCAGCTTGGTGGGACTAGCGGGAGACTACAATGAGCAGTTCTTC. Looking up the rest from reference TRBV5-1 and TRBJ2-1 gives the full variable domain: KAGVTQTPRYLIKTRGQQVTLSCSPISGHRSVSWYQQTPGQGLQFLFEYFSETQRNKGNFPGRFSGRQFSNSRSEMNVSTLELGDSALYLCASSLVGLAGDYNEQFFGPGTRLTVL.

The chain has TRBV5-6 and TRBJ1-4; no firm D call. V shed 0 bases and J shed 0 bases, with 9 bases lying between them. The V gene's germline CDR1 is SGHDT and CDR2 YYEEEE. The CDR3 consists of 16 residues. This CDR3 reads CASSLASMTTNEKLFF. CDR3 sequence (DNA): TGTGCCAGCAGCTTGGCCTCGATGACAACTAATGAAAAACTGTTTTTT. The whole variable domain, remainder taken from reference TRBV5-6 and TRBJ1-4, is DAGVTQSPTHLIKTRGQQVTLRCSPKSGHDTVSWYQQALGQGPQFIFQYYEEEERQRGNFPDRFSGHQFPNYSSELNVNALLLGDSALYLCASSLASMTTNEKLFFGSGTQLSVL.

This clonotype was counted a few times. The V call is TRBV23-1, the J call TRBJ2-2; 7 bases fit TRBD1. TRBV23-1 is known as an ORF, though its function is uncertain. Trimming at V came to 4 bases and at J to 1 base, leaving 21 bases not matched to a gene. The CDR3 loop spans 21 amino acids. CDR3 coding DNA: TGCGCCAGCAGTCCCTCAATCCGGGTCAAAGGGGGCCTGATGAACACCGGGGAGCTGTTTTTT. Translation: CASSPSIRVKGGLMNTGELFF.

V usage is TRBV12-3 or TRBV12-4 and J usage is TRBJ1-2; D call uncertain. The V gene lost 5 bases and the J gene lost 5 bases, with 9 bases spanning the gap. The CDR3 runs 12 residues. In nucleotides, the CDR3 is TGTGCCAGCAGTAAGGGCGAGTATGGCTACACCTTC. Protein: CASSKGEYGYTF.

This clonotype was counted only a few times. The V and J genes are TRBV5-1 and TRBJ2-5; no clear D gene. V was pared by 6 bases and J by 2 bases, with 11 bases between. The CDR3 runs 13 residues. Germline-derived CDR1 and CDR2 are SGHRS and YFSETQ. Here the CDR3 DNA reads TGCGCCAGCACCCCTAGTGGGCAAGAGACCCAGTACTTC. Protein sequence: CASTPSGQETQYF.

The chain carries TRBV10-3 and TRBJ2-7, with D maybe TRBD1 (6 bases). The V gene's germline CDR1 is ENHRY and CDR2 SYGVKD. This CDR3 is built from 16 residues. V lost 5 bases to trimming and J lost 2 bases, with 19 bases between them. In DNA, the CDR3 is TGTGCCATCAGTACACCTTTAGGGCAGGGGCCCTACGAGCAGTACTTC. Protein product: CAISTPLGQGPYEQYF.

The chain combines TRBV10-3 with TRBJ2-7; D possibly corresponds to TRBD2 (5 bases). Germline CDR1 ENHRY, CDR2 SYGVKD. The V end lost 6 bases, the J end lost 3 bases, and 18 bases lay between the germline ends. The CDR3 loop spans 15 amino acids. DNA for the CDR3: TGTGCCATCAGCGACGGAGCGGCGGTCCTCTACGAGCAGTACTTC. This translates into CAISDGAAVLYEQYF.

This clonotype was counted many times. The gene calls are TRBV12-3 or TRBV12-4 and TRBJ1-2, with D perhaps TRBD1 (5 bases). There are 13 residues in the CDR3. V lost 2 bases and J 5 bases, leaving 9 bases between the germline ends. CDR3 in amino acids: CASSLSGYYGYTF. The CDR3 bases are TGTGCCAGCAGTTTATCAGGGTATTATGGCTACACCTTC.

The CDR3 DNA sequence: TGTGCCACCAGCACGACAGCTGGGGCCAACGTCCTGACTTTC. Its translation is CATSTTAGANVLTF. V gene TRBV24-1 combines with J gene TRBJ2-6, with D possibly being TRBD1 (5 bases). Germline CDR1 and CDR2: KGHDR and SFDVKD. The CDR3 consists of 14 residues. Deletions cut 7 bases from V and 2 bases from J, with 8 bases between.

This rearrangement joins TRBV7-8 to TRBJ1-2, with D unresolved. V shed 4 bases and J shed 5 bases, with 14 bases lying between them. Germline V gene sequence: CDR1 SGHVS, CDR2 FQNEAQ. The CDR3 extends over 14 amino acids. The CDR3 protein is CASSSREGWYGYTF. For the CDR3, the DNA is TGTGCCAGCAGCTCCCGGGAAGGGTGGTATGGCTACACCTTC.

The chain employs TRBV7-2 and TRBJ2-3; 8 bases map to TRBD2. This CDR3 is 16 amino acids long. Germline CDR1 SGHTA, CDR2 FQGNSA. J lost 5 bases, V lost 0 bases, and 7 bases had no gene match. The CDR3 spells CASSLASGKKRDTQYF. CDR3 in DNA: TGTGCCAGCAGCTTAGCTAGCGGGAAGAAGAGAGATACGCAGTATTTT.

This clonotype was seen more than once but under ten times. V gene TRBV5-6 combines with J gene TRBJ1-6; D is undetermined. Trimming shortened V by 6 bases and J by 5 bases, and 12 bases separated the two germline ends. CDR3 length equals 14 residues. Germline V lookup: CDR1 SGHDT, CDR2 YYEEEE. As DNA, the CDR3 is TGTGCCAGCACCCCACCGGGTCATAATTCACCCCTCCACTTT. It is translated as CASTPPGHNSPLHF.

This clonotype was seen more than once but under ten times. The J gene is TRBJ2-7, the V gene TRBV9; the D gene is possibly TRBD2 (7 bases). The V and J ends lost 0 bases and 3 bases respectively, with 10 bases between them. This CDR3 is 14 amino acids long. Germline V gives CDR1 SGDLS, CDR2 YYNGEE. CDR3 amino acids: CASSVEGGLYEQYF. The CDR3 coding sequence is TGTGCCAGCAGCGTAGAGGGGGGGCTCTACGAGCAGTACTTC.

This clonotype was detected ten times or more. The chain combines TRBV27 with TRBJ1-2; D is uncertain. Germline V gene data show CDR1 as MNHEY and CDR2 as SMNVEV (reference sequence). The ends were cut back, 6 bases at V and 4 bases at J, with 9 bases in the middle. The CDR3 contains 12 residues. The CDR3 loop is CASSRRGYGYTF. The CDR3 DNA is TGTGCCAGCAGCAGACGAGGCTATGGCTACACCTTC.